One sample yielded the 23 T cell receptor beta chains listed below, sequenced in a study of T cell repertoires in cytomegalovirus infection (dated by TCRdb to between 2019 and 2020). Reading the label with the study, this specimen's treatment or condition is: in vitro stimulation with specific CMV peptide epitopes to enrich CMV-specific T cells. The antigens for these receptors are not known. Data came from an Illumina HiSeq 1500. TCRdb reran the public reads through fastp at Q25 and MiXCR, keeping productive beta chains. Rows with one shared CDR3 protein collapse into an entry with the most common genes and DNA. This sample comprises 570,000 or so distinct CDR3 sequences, roughly 42% of them detected only once. The ten biggest clones cover around 50% of the sample. Material: cultured PBMCs, obtained from culture after CMV antigen stimulation. These receptors originate from a human donor in good health (CMV status not recorded). Some clones in this sample may be carry-over from other donors' samples.

The V call is TRBV20-1, the J call TRBJ2-3; tentatively, D is TRBD1 (6 bases). Trimming stripped 7 bases from V and 5 bases from J, with 25 bases between. Germline CDR1 and CDR2: DFQATT and SNEGSKA (reference sequence). CDR3 length: 16 residues. In nucleotides, the CDR3 is TGCAGTGTCCATGGGCTCCTCACAGGGAGAAGAGATACGCAGTATTTT. Its protein product is CSVHGLLTGRRDTQYF.

This clonotype was picked up many times. The chain's CDR3 is CASSLVALANYGYTF. The CDR3 DNA sequence: TGTGCCAGCAGCTTAGTTGCGTTGGCTAACTATGGCTACACCTTC. This rearrangement joins TRBV7-2 to TRBJ1-2, with D uncertain. The germline V gene encodes CDR1 SGHTA and CDR2 FQGNSA. V was trimmed by 1 base and J by 0 bases, leaving 9 bases between them. The CDR3 loop spans 15 amino acids.

This clonotype was observed a handful of times. The rearrangement links TRBV6-5 to TRBJ1-3; a weak D match, TRBD1 (5 bases). The ends were cut back, 9 bases at V and 0 bases at J, with 9 bases in the middle. Germline V gene lookup returns CDR1 MNHEY and CDR2 SVGAGI. This CDR3 is built from 13 residues. The CDR3 sequence is CASTQGSGNTIYF. The CDR3 bases are TGTGCCAGTACCCAGGGCTCTGGAAACACCATATATTTT.

The chain has TRBV20-1 and TRBJ1-5; a possible D gene is TRBD1 (6 bases). In germline, CDR1 is DFQATT, CDR2 SNEGSKA (reference sequence). The CDR3 has 16 amino acids. The V and J ends lost 3 bases and 3 bases respectively, with 18 bases between them. In nucleotides, the CDR3 is TGCAGTGCTAGTGGGGCCCCACAGGGTTCCAATCAGCCCCAGCATTTT. It encodes CSASGAPQGSNQPQHF.

This clonotype was observed a handful of times. The gene calls are TRBV6-5 and TRBJ2-7; TRBD2 agrees at 9 bases. Looked up from germline, CDR1 is MNHEY and CDR2 is SVGAGI. With V trimmed by 6 bases and J by 7 bases, 13 bases remained unmatched. The CDR3 covers 15 residues. The CDR3 nucleotides read TGTGCCAGCAGACGGGGGGCGGGAGGGCGTCGGGAGCAGTACTTC. Amino acids: CASRRGAGGRREQYF.

The V and J genes are TRBV7-8 and TRBJ2-4; 7 bases map to TRBD1. The CDR3 runs 15 residues. Trimming removed 1 base from V and 8 bases from J; junction bases left unmatched: 8. Germline V gene sequence: CDR1 SGHVS, CDR2 FQNEAQ. The CDR3 loop is CASSLVRQGFDIQYF. In DNA, the CDR3 is TGTGCCAGCAGCTTAGTACGACAGGGTTTCGACATTCAGTACTTC. Filled out from reference TRBV7-8 and TRBJ2-4, the complete variable domain reads GAGVSQSPRYKVAKRGQDVALRCDPISGHVSLFWYQQALGQGPEFLTYFQNEAQLDKSGLPSDRFFAERPEGSVSTLKIQRTQQEDSAVYLCASSLVRQGFDIQYFGAGTRLSVL.

The chain couples TRBV7-6 to TRBJ1-3; D unclear. Germline values: CDR1 SGHVS, CDR2 FNYEAQ. V was shortened by 3 bases and J by 8 bases, with 11 bases between the two germline ends. The CDR3 has 13 residues. DNA of the CDR3: TGTGCCAGCAGCTTGAGAGGGCTTGACACCATATATTTT. Its translation: CASSLRGLDTIYF.

J is TRBJ2-2 and V is TRBV7-2; D is unresolved. Germline CDR1 and CDR2: SGHTA and FQGNSA. V shed 2 bases and J shed 8 bases, with 9 bases lying between them. The CDR3 runs to 13 residues. The CDR3 is CASSLRGQGELFF. The CDR3 DNA sequence: TGTGCCAGCAGCTTACGAGGTCAGGGGGAGCTGTTTTTT. Variable domain in full (rest from reference TRBV7-2 and TRBJ2-2): GAGVSQSPSNKVTEKGKDVELRCDPISGHTALYWYRQSLGQGLEFLIYFQGNSAPDKSGLPSDRFSAERTGGSVSTLTIQRTQQEDSAVYLCASSLRGQGELFFGEGSRLTVL.

The chain has TRBV12-3 or TRBV12-4 and TRBJ2-1; D is possibly TRBD2 (5 bases). V lost 7 bases and J 8 bases, leaving 21 bases between the germline ends. This CDR3 has 15 residues. Here the CDR3 reads CASNAPGGRPDEQFF. Here the CDR3 DNA reads TGTGCCAGCAACGCCCCCGGCGGGCGTCCGGATGAGCAGTTCTTC.

This clonotype was counted between two and nine times. The chain links TRBV9 to TRBJ1-6; maybe TRBD1 (5 bases). The CDR3 has 16 residues. The V and J ends lost 0 bases and 6 bases respectively, with 13 bases between them. The germline gives CDR1 SGDLS, CDR2 YYNGEE. The CDR3 sequence: CASSVETGLGNSPLHF. The CDR3 DNA reads as TGTGCCAGCAGCGTAGAGACGGGACTCGGTAATTCACCCCTCCACTTT.

The V gene is TRBV7-3, the J gene TRBJ1-4; D is unresolved. Trimming left V 2 bases short and J 7 bases short, with 11 bases between. Germline values: CDR1 SGHTA, CDR2 FQGTGA. The CDR3 covers 14 residues. CDR3 residues: CASSLAGSGEKLFF. The CDR3, as DNA: TGTGCCAGCAGCTTAGCCGGGTCGGGTGAAAAACTGTTTTTT. Together with reference TRBV7-3 and TRBJ1-4, the CDR3 gives the full variable domain: GAGVSQTPSNKVTEKGKYVELRCDPISGHTALYWYRQSLGQGPEFLIYFQGTGAADDSGLPNDRFFAVRPEGSVSTLKIQRTERGDSAVYLCASSLAGSGEKLFFGSGTQLSVL.

This clonotype occurred many times. The chain links TRBV7-2 to TRBJ1-2; D is uncertain. This CDR3 is built from 13 residues. CDR1 is SGHTA and CDR2 is FQGNSA in the germline V gene. The V end was cut by 2 bases, the J end by 4 bases, with 8 bases between. The chain's CDR3 is CASSLQDGYGYTF. In DNA form, the CDR3 reads TGTGCCAGCAGCTTACAGGACGGCTATGGCTACACCTTC.

The genes are TRBV10-3 and TRBJ2-5; D is ambiguous. The CDR3 is 15 residues long. Trimming cost V 0 bases and J 1 base, with 9 bases left between them. Per germline, CDR1 ENHRY and CDR2 SYGVKD. As DNA, the CDR3 is TGTGCCATCAGTGAGTCTGGAGAGACCCAAGAGACCCAGTACTTC. This translates into CAISESGETQETQYF.

This clonotype was seen a few times. V gene TRBV12-3 or TRBV12-4 combines with J gene TRBJ2-1; 9 nucleotides agree with TRBD2. The CDR3 has 16 amino acids. The trim removed 3 bases at V and 3 bases at J, leaving 6 bases unmatched. CDR3 nucleotide sequence: TGTGCCAGCAGTTTGCTTCCTAGCGGGGTCTACAATGAGCAGTTCTTC. Its protein product is CASSLLPSGVYNEQFF.

The chain employs TRBV19 and TRBJ2-3, with D possibly being TRBD1 or TRBD2 (6 bases each). V shed 7 bases and J shed 6 bases, with 23 bases lying between them. Germline loops: CDR1 LNHDA, CDR2 SQIVND (reference sequence). This CDR3 spans 16 amino acids. CDR3 nucleotides: TGTGCCAGTACGGGGATTTGGACAGCGACTAGGGATACGCAGTATTTT. Its translation is CASTGIWTATRDTQYF. Drawing the rest from reference TRBV19 and TRBJ2-3, the complete variable domain is DGGITQSPKYLFRKEGQNVTLSCEQNLNHDAMYWYRQDPGQGLRLIYYSQIVNDFQKGDIAEGYSVSREKKESFPLTVTSAQKNPTAFYLCASTGIWTATRDTQYFGPGTRLTVL.

The V and J genes are TRBV24-1 and TRBJ2-3; D call uncertain. V was pared by 1 base and J by 2 bases, with 0 bases between. CDR3 length: 12 residues. Germline CDR1 KGHDR, CDR2 SFDVKD. CDR3 region: CATSDFTDTQYF. CDR3 nucleotide sequence: TGTGCCACCAGTGATTTCACAGATACGCAGTATTTT.

This chain uses TRBV7-2 with TRBJ2-5; 10 bases fit TRBD2. The CDR3 is 13 residues long. Trimming took 5 bases from V and 7 from J; bases not matched to a gene: 4. Germline CDR1 is SGHTA and CDR2 is FQGNSA. CDR3 nucleotides: TGTGCCAGCAGCCCTGGACTAGCGGTGACCCAGTACTTC. It is translated as CASSPGLAVTQYF.

V and J are TRBV19 and TRBJ1-2; 8 positions match TRBD1. This CDR3 contains 14 residues. Germline CDR1 reads LNHDA; CDR2 reads SQIVND (reference sequence). The J segment lost 5 bases and the V segment lost 11 bases, leaving 13 bases of the junction unmatched. The CDR3 spells CASKGTGTLYGYTF. The CDR3 DNA follows: TGTGCCTCGAAGGGGACAGGCACCCTTTATGGCTACACCTTC.

The gene calls are TRBV7-2 and TRBJ1-3; TRBD1 might be the D (6 bases). This CDR3 is built from 20 residues. V was cut by 5 bases and J by 4 bases, with 30 bases left in between. Germline CDR1 reads SGHTA; CDR2 reads FQGNSA. CDR3 in DNA: TGTGCCAGCAGCGTCGTCCTGAGACAGGATCCTAACTCAAGCGGAAACACCATATATTTT. Translated: CASSVVLRQDPNSSGNTIYF.

J is TRBJ1-4 and V is TRBV7-9, with 8 bases identical to TRBD1. CDR3 size: 16 residues. V dropped 4 bases and J dropped 2; count of bases not matched to a gene: 6. Germline assignment: CDR1 SEHNR and CDR2 FQNEAQ (reference sequence). The CDR3 loop reads CASSSTGGLTNEKLFF. The DNA for the CDR3 is TGTGCCAGCAGCTCAACAGGGGGGCTGACTAATGAAAAACTGTTTTTT.

The rearrangement joins TRBV7-8 to TRBJ2-1; 8 positions match TRBD2. The trim removed 2 bases at V and 8 bases at J, leaving 17 bases unmatched. CDR1 is SGHVS and CDR2 is FQNEAQ in the germline V gene. The CDR3 loop spans 18 amino acids. The CDR3 sequence: CASSLSLRRGRIGDEQFF. CDR3 nucleotides: TGTGCCAGCAGCTTATCTCTTCGTCGCGGGAGGATCGGAGATGAGCAGTTCTTC.

The chain recombines TRBV7-2 with TRBJ2-2; a possible D gene is TRBD2 (7 bases). The CDR3 extends over 14 amino acids. V was shortened by 5 bases and J by 7 bases, with 14 bases between the two germline ends. The germline V gene has CDR1 SGHTA and CDR2 FQGNSA. The CDR3 DNA reads TGTGCCAGCAGCCCCCGGGGGGCGGGCGGGGAGCTGTTTTTT. It yields the protein CASSPRGAGGELFF.

The genes are TRBV18 and TRBJ1-1, with D perhaps TRBD1 (5 bases). V was cut by 4 bases and J by 8 bases, with 17 bases left in between. Germline CDR1 and CDR2: KGHSH and LQKENI. The CDR3 consists of 14 residues. CDR3 DNA: TGTGCCAGCTCACACACACCAGGGACGGAGGAAGCTTTCTTT. Encoded protein: CASSHTPGTEEAFF.